The present entry profiles one TCR beta chain with its context. This entry comes from a study of T cell responses to AZD1222 COVID-19 vaccine. The CDR3 runs 13 residues. From germline, CDR1 is WNHNN and CDR2 SYGVQD (reference sequence). V shed 9 bases and J shed 4 bases, with 10 bases lying between them. Generated by immunoSEQ multiplex PCR, the TCRdb table keeps only in-frame clones and is missing some. The table includes approximately 140,000 clones, 75% to 95% detected once. The chain is built from TRBV10-1 and TRBJ1-6; D is perhaps TRBD1 (6 bases). This clonotype originated in an adult in good health. Sequenced material: peripheral blood, taken on day 0 of MenACWY control vaccination. The chain's CDR3 is CARAGTYNSPLHF. The DNA of the CDR3 is TGCGCCAGGGCGGGGACATATAATTCACCCCTCCACTTT.